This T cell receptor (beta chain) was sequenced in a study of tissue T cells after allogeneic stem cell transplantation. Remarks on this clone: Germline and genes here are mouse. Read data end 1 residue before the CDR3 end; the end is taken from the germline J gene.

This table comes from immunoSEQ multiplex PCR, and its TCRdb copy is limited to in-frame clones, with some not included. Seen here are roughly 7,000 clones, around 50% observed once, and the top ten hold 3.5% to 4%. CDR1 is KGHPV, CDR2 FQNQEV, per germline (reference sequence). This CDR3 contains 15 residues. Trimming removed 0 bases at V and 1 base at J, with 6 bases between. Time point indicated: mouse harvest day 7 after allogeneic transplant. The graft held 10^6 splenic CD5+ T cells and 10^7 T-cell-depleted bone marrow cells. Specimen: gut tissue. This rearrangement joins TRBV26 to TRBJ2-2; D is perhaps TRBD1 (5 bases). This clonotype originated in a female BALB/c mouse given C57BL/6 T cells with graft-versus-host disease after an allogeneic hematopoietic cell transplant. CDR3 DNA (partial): TGTGCCAGCAGTCTGTCAGGGGTAAACACCGGGCAGCTCTAC. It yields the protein CASSLSGVNTGQLY. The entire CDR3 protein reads CASSLSGVNTGQLYF.